The entry below describes one T cell receptor beta chain. Assay used: immunoSEQ multiplex PCR; TCRdb lists only in-frame clones, some missing. Of around 70,000 clones detected, 70% to 85% appear once; the ten largest clones hold about 26%. These data are taken from a study of blood T cell repertoires in COVID-19. Study-wide context: Sources were T cells, B-cell-depleted T cells, or PBMCs; the material itself was cDNA or gDNA.

The V gene's germline CDR1 is SGDLS and CDR2 YYNGEE. The CDR3 runs 16 residues. Trimming took 0 bases from V and 6 from J, leaving 15 bases between them. The receptor was isolated from a man aged 60 to 69 with active or convalescent COVID-19. The sample comprised peripheral blood. The chain combines TRBV9 with TRBJ1-4; perhaps TRBD1 as D (5 bases). As DNA, the CDR3 is TGTGCCAGCAGCGTAGGTGCCAGGGCAACGGATGAAAAACTGTTTTTT. It specifies CASSVGARATDEKLFF.